The rows below give T cell receptor beta chains drawn from one sample of a study of shared clonotypes between healthy human individuals. Profiled with immunoSEQ multiplex PCR; TCRdb holds only in-frame clones, not every one. The data show about 1.1 million clones, about four fifths seen once. Sequencing was done on a sample of memory CD4+ T cells from PBMCs. The receptors were sampled from a man aged 18 to 29 in good health. Some clones in this sample may be carry-over from other donors' samples. The CDR3 runs from the conserved cysteine through the conserved F or W. D genes are given only for firm matches. Only part of the rows carry a size: once, few, many, or a class if the clone is expanded.

.	TRBJ1-2	.	TRBV20-1	TGCAGTGCTAGTGGAGGGCATGGCTACACCTTC	CSASGGHGYTF
.	TRBJ2-1	.	TRBV29-1	TGCAGCGCCCGCGTCGGGAATGAGCAGTTCTTC	CSARVGNEQFF
.	TRBJ2-1	.	TRBV25-1	TGTGCCAGCAGTGATCTCATTGCGGAGGAGCAGTTCTTC	CASSDLIAEEQFF
.	TRBJ2-1	.	TRBV6-5	TGTGCCAGCAGTTACTCAGGAGTTCGGAATGAGCAGTTCTTC	CASSYSGVRNEQFF
.	TRBJ2-5	.	TRBV7-8	TGTGCCAGCAGCTTAGTTGAAACGGGAGTGTACTTC	CASSLVETGVYF
.	TRBJ2-7	.	TRBV18	TGTGCCAGCTCACCACTTTTCGGGCAGGGGTCCCACGAGCAGTACTTC	CASSPLFGQGSHEQYF
few	TRBJ2-7	TRBD2	TRBV5-6	TGTGCCAGCAGCTTGTCACTAGCGGGAGTTTTTGGCGAGCAGTACTTC	CASSLSLAGVFGEQYF
.	TRBJ2-7	.	TRBV30	TGTGCCTGGAGTGCAGGGGCTCTCTACGAGCAGTACTTC	CAWSAGALYEQYF
.	TRBJ1-2	.	TRBV7-9	TGTGCCAGCAGCTTAGGCAGCCAGTTAGACTATGGCTACACCTTC	CASSLGSQLDYGYTF
.	TRBJ2-6	.	TRBV9	TGTGCCAGCAGCGACCGGACGGTCTCTGGGGCCAACGTCCTGACTTTC	CASSDRTVSGANVLTF
.	TRBJ1-2	.	TRBV2	TGTGCCAGCAGTGAAGTGGGGGTTCAGGTCTCTGGCTACACCTTC	CASSEVGVQVSGYTF
once	TRBJ2-6	TRBD2	TRBV5-1	TGCGCCAGCAGCTTGTTCGGAGCTAGCGGGAGCCCTGGGGCCAACGTCCTGACTTTC	CASSLFGASGSPGANVLTF
.	TRBJ2-7	TRBD1	TRBV19	TGTGCCAGTAGTATGGTGAGGACAGGACTCTACGAGCAGTACTTC	CASSMVRTGLYEQYF
.	TRBJ2-5	.	TRBV9	TGTGCCAGCAGCTTGGAACTAGTCGGGAAGACCCAGTACTTC	CASSLELVGKTQYF
.	TRBJ1-5	.	TRBV15	TGTGCCACCAGCAGAGTGGCGAGCAATCAGCCCCAGCATTTT	CATSRVASNQPQHF
once	TRBJ1-5	.	TRBV19	TGTGCCAGTAGGTTCCGAGATCAGCCCCAGCATTTT	CASRFRDQPQHF
.	TRBJ2-3	.	TRBV7-6	TGTGCCAGCAGCTTATCCCCCCCCGCTAGCAGTGGCACAGATACGCAGTATTTT	CASSLSPPASSGTDTQYF
few	TRBJ2-5	.	TRBV6-7	TGTGCCAGCAGTTACGAGTACCTATGGGGGGAGACCCAGTACTTC	CASSYEYLWGETQYF
.	TRBJ2-7	.	TRBV30	TGTGCCTGCGTTCCGCGGGTGTCCTACGAGCAGTACTTC	CACVPRVSYEQYF
.	TRBJ1-5	.	TRBV10-2	TGCGCCAGCAGAGAGGGAAGAGGACCCCAGCATTTT	CASREGRGPQHF
.	TRBJ2-1	TRBD2	TRBV28	TGTGCCAGCAGTGATCTAGCGGGAGGGCCCTACAAAGGGTTCTTC	CASSDLAGGPYKGFF
.	TRBJ1-1	TRBD1	TRBV27	TGTGCCAGCATACGACAGGGGAACACTGAAGCTTTCTTT	CASIRQGNTEAFF
.	TRBJ1-4	.	TRBV30	TGTGCCTGGAGCGTACAGGGTAGTGAAAAACTGTTTTTT	CAWSVQGSEKLFF
.	TRBJ2-7	TRBD2	TRBV4-2	TGTGCCAGCGCCAGACTAGCGGGAGGGCCGTACGAGCAGTACTTC	CASARLAGGPYEQYF
.	TRBJ2-7	.	TRBV28	TGTGCCAGCAATCTGAGTGGAGAGCAGTACTTC	CASNLSGEQYF
.	TRBJ2-2	.	TRBV10-3	TGTGCCATCAGTGAGACAGGGGGGGACACCGGGGAGCTGTTTTTT	CAISETGGDTGELFF
.	TRBJ1-5	.	TRBV28	TGTGCCAGCAGGAGACAGCCCAATCAGCCCCAGCATTTT	CASRRQPNQPQHF
.	TRBJ1-2	TRBD1	TRBV7-8	TGTGCCAGCAGTTTGGGGACAGCGATCTATGGCTACACCTTC	CASSLGTAIYGYTF
.	TRBJ1-6	.	TRBV5-4	TGTGCCAGCAGCAGGGGGGATGCCAGCTCCTATAATTCACCCCTCCACTTT	CASSRGDASSYNSPLHF
.	TRBJ1-1	.	TRBV30	TGTGCCTGGAGTGTACGGGAGAACACTGAAGCTTTCTTT	CAWSVRENTEAFF
.	TRBJ2-3	TRBD2	TRBV5-6	TGTGCCAGCAGCACTCCGGGACTAGCGGGACCAGATACGCAGTATTTT	CASSTPGLAGPDTQYF
.	TRBJ2-1	.	TRBV5-1	TGCGCCAGCAGCTTGCCACCCGGACACGAGCAGTTCTTC	CASSLPPGHEQFF
few	TRBJ2-2	TRBD1	TRBV30	TGTGCCTGGAGGGGACAGGGTCCGATCGATCTGTTTTTT	CAWRGQGPIDLFF
.	TRBJ2-7	.	TRBV10-2	TGCGCCAGCAGTCGGGTGACCCACTACGAGCAGTACTTC	CASSRVTHYEQYF
many	TRBJ2-7	TRBD2	TRBV7-3	TGTGCCAGCAGCCGGACAGGGACTAGCGGGACCTACGAGCAGTACTTC	CASSRTGTSGTYEQYF
few	TRBJ1-1	.	TRBV6-5	TGTGCCAGCGGGCCAGGCGGAAACACTGAAGCTTTCTTT	CASGPGGNTEAFF
.	TRBJ1-1	.	TRBV10-1	TGCGCCAGCAGCCCCAGAGGGGGGAGATACACTGAAGCTTTCTTT	CASSPRGGRYTEAFF
.	TRBJ2-3	TRBD2	TRBV5-6	TGTGCCAGCAGGGACGGACTAGCGGAGCTCGTGGATACGCAGTATTTT	CASRDGLAELVDTQYF
.	TRBJ2-1	.	TRBV5-1	TGCGCCAGCAGCTTCCCTTCGCAGGGATACAATGAGCAGTTCTTC	CASSFPSQGYNEQFF
.	TRBJ2-2	.	TRBV19	TGTGCCAGCGGGGGTTTCACCGGGGAGCTGTTTTTT	CASGGFTGELFF
.	TRBJ2-7	.	TRBV7-2	TGTGCCAGCAGCGGAGGTAGCGGAACCTTCTACGAGCAGTACTTC	CASSGGSGTFYEQYF
.	TRBJ1-2	.	TRBV28	TGTGCCAGCAGTATCAGTAACTATGGCTACACCTTC	CASSISNYGYTF
.	TRBJ2-7	TRBD2	TRBV6-6	TGTGCCAGCAGTCTAGGACTAGCGGGGACCTACGAGCAGTACTTC	CASSLGLAGTYEQYF
.	TRBJ1-2	.	TRBV2	TGTGCCAGCAGTGAGGGACGTCGGGGCTACACCTTC	CASSEGRRGYTF